This T cell receptor beta chain was sequenced during a study of blood T cell repertoires in COVID-19. About the research overall: Acute and convalescent COVID-19 samples came from the United States, Italy and Spain. T cells, B-cell-depleted T cells, or PBMCs supplied cDNA or gDNA.

Germline CDR1 reads MNHNY; CDR2 reads SVGAGI (reference sequence). The V gene lost 5 bases and the J gene lost 8 bases, with 18 bases spanning the gap. This CDR3 comprises 14 residues. This clone was counted a single time. Source study methods: The assay estimated nucleated cells by amplifying reference gene primers. Using immunoSEQ multiplex PCR, the repertoire was profiled, and TCRdb retains in-frame clones only, with some absent. That table supplies the V and J calls and clone size; D and trimming were determined from the DNA. The repertoire consists of hundreds of thousands of clones, with around 85% occurring once and the leading ten covering 4%.

This clonotype originated in a middle-aged woman with active or convalescent COVID-19. Sequenced material: peripheral blood. V usage is TRBV6-6 and J usage is TRBJ1-2; D not certain. CDR3 in amino acids: CASSEDGMGGGYTF. The CDR3, as DNA: TGTGCCAGCAGTGAGGACGGAATGGGAGGCGGCTACACCTTC.